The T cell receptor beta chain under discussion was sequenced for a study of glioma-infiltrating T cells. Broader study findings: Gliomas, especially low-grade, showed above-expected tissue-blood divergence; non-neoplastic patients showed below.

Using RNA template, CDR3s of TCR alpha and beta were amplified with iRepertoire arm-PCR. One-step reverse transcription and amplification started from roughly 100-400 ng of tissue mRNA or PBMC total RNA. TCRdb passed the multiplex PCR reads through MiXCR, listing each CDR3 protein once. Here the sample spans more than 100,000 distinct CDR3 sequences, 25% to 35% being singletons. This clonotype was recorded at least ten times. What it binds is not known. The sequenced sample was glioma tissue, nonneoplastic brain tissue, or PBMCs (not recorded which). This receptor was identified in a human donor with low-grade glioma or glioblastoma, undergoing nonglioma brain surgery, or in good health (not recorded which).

CDR3 loop: CASSYNRGIYTF. The CDR3 DNA sequence: TGTGCCAGCAGTTACAACCGGGGAATCTACACCTTC. The gene calls are TRBV6-6 and TRBJ1-2; D uncertain. This CDR3 has 12 amino acids. V was cut by 2 bases and J by 10 bases, with 11 bases left in between. The V gene's germline CDR1 is MNHNY and CDR2 SVGAGI (reference sequence).